The next 21 T cell receptor beta chains were all read from a single sample in a study of cytomegalovirus exposure and HLA in healthy donors (dated by TCRdb to 2016 to 2017). The library was produced with the immunoSEQ multiplex PCR assay. TCRdb re-hosts the immuneACCESS table, in-frame sequences only. Its copies lack some clones; in the studies checked, an unresolved V gene accounts for under half of them, and the cause for the rest is not known. For this sample there are around 150,000 clones; around 85% appear just once. Around 2.4% of the sample is taken by the ten largest. Sequenced: PBMCs. The receptors originated from a man aged 25-45 years in good health and CMV-seropositive.

This clone was seen more than once but under ten times. The chain carries TRBV4-3 and TRBJ1-6; 7 bases are a match to TRBD1. After removal of 4 bases from V and 9 bases from J, the junction contained 9 bases not matched to a gene. Germline loops: CDR1 LGHNA, CDR2 YSLEER. This CDR3 region has 15 residues. CDR3: CASSRTTGRVSPLHF. The CDR3, as DNA: TGCGCCAGCAGCCGCACGACAGGGCGGGTTTCACCCCTCCACTTT.

The gene calls are TRBV6-5 and TRBJ1-1; D may be TRBD1 (6 bases). The V and J ends lost 6 bases and 4 bases respectively, with 15 bases between them. Germline V gene sequence: CDR1 MNHEY, CDR2 SVGAGI. This CDR3 region has 14 residues. The CDR3 here is CASRGQTVGTEAFF. The CDR3 DNA reads TGTGCCAGCAGGGGACAAACCGTCGGCACTGAAGCTTTCTTT.

This chain connects TRBV10-3 to TRBJ2-1; perhaps TRBD1 as D (6 bases). The CDR3 extends over 14 amino acids. Between the trimmed V and J ends, which lost 10 bases and 4 bases, there was a span of 17 bases. From germline, CDR1 is ENHRY and CDR2 SYGVKD. The CDR3 sequence is CATYPGDRYNEQFF. Written as DNA, the CDR3 is TGTGCCACCTATCCAGGGGACCGATACAATGAGCAGTTCTTC.

The chain uses TRBV19 and TRBJ1-2, with TRBD1 as a possible D gene (6 bases). V shed 7 bases and J shed 0 bases, with 18 bases lying between them. The CDR3 sequence is 16 residues long. The germline V gene has CDR1 LNHDA and CDR2 SQIVND (reference sequence). The CDR3, as DNA: TGTGCCAGTACACAGGGTCGAGGGACCTCTAACTATGGCTACACCTTC. Translated: CASTQGRGTSNYGYTF.

This chain connects TRBV27 to TRBJ2-1; perhaps TRBD1 as D (5 bases). The CDR3 has 14 amino acids. Germline V CDR1 and CDR2: MNHEY, SMNVEV (reference sequence). V gave up 4 bases and J gave up 3 bases, with 10 bases separating them. In DNA, the CDR3 is TGTGCCAGCAGTTCCTCTGACAGCTACAATGAGCAGTTCTTC. Its translation: CASSSSDSYNEQFF.

This clone was observed a few times. The V call is TRBV7-3, the J call TRBJ1-2; possibly TRBD1 for D (5 bases). The CDR3 covers 14 residues. Trimming pared 5 bases from V and 2 bases from J, leaving 12 bases between. Germline CDR1 is SGHTA and CDR2 is FQGTGA. CDR3 region: CASSPSAGNYGYTF. The DNA of the CDR3 is TGTGCCAGCAGCCCAAGCGCAGGGAACTATGGCTACACCTTC.

V gene TRBV30 combines with J gene TRBJ2-6; D remains ambiguous. V was pared by 0 bases and J by 2 bases, with 5 bases between. The length of the CDR3 is 14 residues. Germline CDR1 GTSNPN, CDR2 SVGIG (reference sequence). The CDR3 DNA is TGTGCCTGGAGTGTACAAGCTGGGGCCAACGTCCTGACTTTC. Protein sequence: CAWSVQAGANVLTF. Looking up the rest from reference TRBV30 and TRBJ2-6 gives the full variable domain: SQTIHQWPATLVQPVGSPLSLECTVEGTSNPNLYWYRQAAGRGLQLLFYSVGIGQISSEVPQNLSASRPQDRQFILSSKKLLLSDSGFYLCAWSVQAGANVLTFGAGSRLTVL.

This chain uses TRBV5-1 with TRBJ1-1; 7 nucleotides agree with TRBD1. The CDR3 is 16 residues long. The V segment lost 9 bases and the J segment 6 bases; nucleotides outside the gene matches: 20. CDR1 and CDR2 (germline): SGHRS, YFSETQ. CDR3 bases: TGCGCCACCGTGATGAAGGTAGACAGGGCAGACCCTGAAGCTTTCTTT. Translated, it gives CATVMKVDRADPEAFF.

V gene TRBV5-4 combines with J gene TRBJ2-1, with TRBD1 identical over 11 bases. The CDR3 has 17 residues. Germline values: CDR1 SGHNT, CDR2 YYREEE (reference sequence). V was clipped by 0 bases and J by 4 bases; unmatched bases: 6. The CDR3 nucleotides read TGTGCCAGCAGCTTGGGTCTTGGGACAGGGGGGTACAATGAGCAGTTCTTC. Translating gives CASSLGLGTGGYNEQFF.

The chain is built from TRBV27 and TRBJ2-7, with D perhaps matching TRBD2 (5 bases). Germline CDR1 reads MNHEY; CDR2 reads SMNVEV (reference sequence). V lost 5 bases, J lost 3 bases, and 14 bases lay in between. This CDR3 comprises 14 residues. The CDR3: CASSASARDYEQYF. The DNA for the CDR3 is TGTGCCAGCAGTGCCTCTGCCCGGGACTACGAGCAGTACTTC.

This chain joins TRBV13 and TRBJ1-5; D not resolved. The CDR3 is 14 amino acids. CDR1 and CDR2 (germline): PRHDT, FYEKMQ (reference sequence). Trimming removed 5 bases from V and 1 base from J, with 9 bases in between. CDR3 residues: CASSSSGSNQPQHF. CDR3 DNA sequence: TGTGCCAGCAGCAGCTCGGGAAGCAATCAGCCCCAGCATTTT.

This chain uses TRBV6-6 with TRBJ2-7; TRBD1 agrees at 7 bases. V lost 3 bases and J lost 0; bases outside the gene matches: 2. The germline CDR1 and CDR2 sequences are MNHNY and SVGAGI (reference sequence). The CDR3 has 14 amino acids. The CDR3 loop reads CASSYGQASYEQYF. In DNA form, the CDR3 reads TGTGCCAGCAGTTATGGACAGGCCTCCTACGAGCAGTACTTC.

This clone was recorded once. The chain couples TRBV27 to TRBJ2-2, with 8 bases lining up with TRBD2. The V gene's germline CDR1 is MNHEY and CDR2 SMNVEV (reference sequence). V was pared by 5 bases and J by 6 bases, with 8 bases of the junction left unmatched. CDR3 length: 15 residues. For the CDR3, the DNA is TGTGCCAGCAGTCGGGACCTAGCGGGCCCCGGGGAGCTGTTTTTT. It is translated as CASSRDLAGPGELFF.

This clone was found a few times. The chain employs TRBV18 and TRBJ1-2; D unclear. The CDR3 spans 14 residues. In germline, CDR1 is KGHSH, CDR2 LQKENI. V lost 1 base to trimming and J lost 0 bases, with 6 bases between them. CDR3 in amino acids: CASSPRQANYGYTF. The CDR3 bases are TGTGCCAGCTCACCACGGCAAGCTAACTATGGCTACACCTTC.

The genes are TRBV6-5 and TRBJ1-1; perhaps TRBD1 as D (6 bases). This CDR3 region has 14 residues. Germline CDR1 MNHEY, CDR2 SVGAGI. Trimming took 5 bases from V and 3 from J, leaving 13 bases between them. This chain's CDR3 is CASSRQGRDTEAFF. CDR3 DNA sequence: TGTGCCAGCAGTCGCCAGGGGAGGGACACTGAAGCTTTCTTT.

In regard to this clone: Mismatch with germline at one junction end may stem from a read error. V is TRBV19 and J is TRBJ2-7; D possibly corresponds to TRBD2 (5 bases). The germline V gene has CDR1 LNHDA and CDR2 SQIVND (reference sequence). The CDR3 sequence is 14 residues long. This CDR3 reads CASSPGWESSEQYF. The CDR3 nucleotides are TGTGCCAGTAGTCCGGGGTGGGAGTCCTCCGAGCAGTACTTC.

The chain carries TRBV6-4 and TRBJ2-3, with a tentative D call TRBD1 (5 bases). The CDR3 is 14 amino acids. Trimming took off 2 bases at V and 3 bases at J, with 9 bases between the two ends. Germline lookup yields CDR1 MRHNA and CDR2 SNTAGT. The CDR3 DNA reads as TGTGCCAGCAGTGACGGGGCAGAAACAGATACGCAGTATTTT. Protein product: CASSDGAETDTQYF.

The chain is built from TRBV12-5 and TRBJ2-2, with TRBD2 matching over 10 bases. The germline gives CDR1 LGHNT, CDR2 FRNRAP. V lost 9 bases to trimming and J lost 3 bases; unmatched junction nucleotides: 4. This CDR3 is built from 14 residues. The CDR3 DNA is TGTGCTAGAAGCGGGGGGGCGGACACCGGGGAGCTGTTTTTT. Protein: CARSGGADTGELFF.

This clone showed up just a few times. At one of its ends the junction is not consistent with the germline gene, which may arise from a read error. V and J are TRBV7-7 and TRBJ2-5; the match to TRBD1 covers 7 bases. Germline CDR1 SSHAT, CDR2 FNYEAQ (reference sequence). The CDR3 totals 14 residues. The CDR3 DNA sequence: TGTGCTAGCAGCCCTGGGACAGACCAAGAGACCCAGTACTTC. Amino acid sequence: CASSPGTDQETQYF.

V is TRBV19 and J is TRBJ1-5; D possibly corresponds to TRBD1 (6 bases). Per the germline V gene, CDR1 is LNHDA and CDR2 is SQIVND (reference sequence). Trimming removed 4 bases from V and 12 bases from J, with 10 bases in between. This CDR3 has 11 residues. In DNA form, the CDR3 reads TGTGCCAGTAGTAGGGGACAAGGCCAGCATTTT. This encodes CASSRGQGQHF.

This clone appeared once. J is TRBJ2-3 and V is TRBV4-3; a weak D match, TRBD2 (5 bases). The CDR3 runs 13 residues. Germline V gene sequence: CDR1 LGHNA, CDR2 YSLEER. V shed 6 bases and J shed 0 bases, with 7 bases lying between them. The CDR3 DNA sequence: TGCGCCAGCAGTCCTAGCAGCACAGATACGCAGTATTTT. This encodes CASSPSSTDTQYF.